The 4 T cell receptor beta chains below come from one sample, sequenced in a study of T cells in Graves' hyperthyroidism and ophthalmopathy. It was RNA transcripts that yielded the amplified TCR beta CDR3 regions. With the HTBI primer set, the TCR CDR3 went through a first round of RT-PCR. TCRdb analysed the multiplex PCR reads with MiXCR anew, one entry per CDR3 protein. The table has around 300,000 distinct CDR3 sequences, less than 30% seen once. Sequencing was done on a sample of blood. The source of these receptors is a man in his forties with Graves' hyperthyroidism that later progressed to Graves' ophthalmopathy.

This clonotype was counted ten times or more. V is TRBV5-1 and J is TRBJ1-1, with D unclear. The CDR3 consists of 13 residues. Per the germline V gene, CDR1 is SGHRS and CDR2 is YFSETQ. The ends were cut back, 4 bases at V and 3 bases at J, with 10 bases in the middle. The CDR3 sequence: CASSPREDTEAFF. The DNA for the CDR3 is TGCGCCAGCAGCCCCCGGGAGGACACTGAAGCTTTCTTT.

This clonotype was seen repeatedly, ten times or more. The chain links TRBV12-3 or TRBV12-4 to TRBJ2-4; 8 bases agree with TRBD1. CDR3 length: 18 residues. Trimming removed 3 bases from V and 1 base from J; junction bases left unmatched: 11. DNA for the CDR3: TGTGCCAGCAGTTTCTGGACAGGGAGCTTCGTGGCCAAAAACATTCAGTACTTC. It translates to CASSFWTGSFVAKNIQYF.

This clonotype occurred many times. One end of the junction is discordant with germline, which a read error may explain. The chain is built from TRBV6-1 and TRBJ2-2; TRBD1 aligns across 8 bases. The germline gives CDR1 MNHNS, CDR2 SASEGT. The CDR3 runs 15 residues. The CDR3 is CASREETGVTGELFF. The CDR3 coding sequence is TGTGCCAGCAGAGAAGAGACAGGGGTAACCGGGGAGCTGTTTTTT.

The V call is TRBV6-1, the J call TRBJ1-2; 7 bases match TRBD1. This CDR3 spans 14 amino acids. Per germline, CDR1 MNHNS and CDR2 SASEGT. V lost 6 bases and J lost 5; bases outside the gene matches: 9. The CDR3 bases are TGTGCCAGCAGCCAGCCGGACAGGCGATATGGCTACACCTTC. It specifies CASSQPDRRYGYTF.